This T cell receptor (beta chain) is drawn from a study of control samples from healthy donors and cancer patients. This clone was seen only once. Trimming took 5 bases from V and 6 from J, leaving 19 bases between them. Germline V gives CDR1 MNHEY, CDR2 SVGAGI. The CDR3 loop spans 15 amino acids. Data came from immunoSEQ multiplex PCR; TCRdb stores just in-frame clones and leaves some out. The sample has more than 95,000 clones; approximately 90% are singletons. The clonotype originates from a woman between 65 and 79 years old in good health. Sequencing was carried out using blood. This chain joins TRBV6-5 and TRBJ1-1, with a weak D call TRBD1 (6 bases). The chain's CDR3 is CASSPPGHIIAEAFF. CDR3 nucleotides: TGTGCCAGCAGTCCTCCGGGACATATAATCGCTGAAGCTTTCTTT.